This TCR beta chain emerged from a study of T cells in Graves' hyperthyroidism and ophthalmopathy. An absence of ophthalmopathy progression within 18 months meant stable Graves' hyperthyroidism. Using RNA transcripts as the source, TCR beta CDR3 regions were amplified. The HTBI set primed first-round TCR CDR3 RT-PCR. TCRdb re-called the multiplex PCR reads with MiXCR, one entry per CDR3 protein. The data contain roughly 570,000 distinct CDR3 sequences, 46% of them singletons. The CDR3 extends over 14 amino acids. V lost 4 bases to trimming and J lost 6 bases; unmatched junction nucleotides: 7. From germline, CDR1 is KGHDR and CDR2 SFDVKD. The count of this clonotype is one.

This TCR derives from a woman aged 18-30 years with Graves' hyperthyroidism. Sample: peripheral blood or thyroid tissue (not recorded which). The chain combines TRBV24-1 with TRBJ1-2; 7 bases agree with TRBD1. The CDR3 here is CATSEADRYHGYTF. The CDR3 DNA follows: TGTGCCACCAGTGAAGCGGACAGGTACCATGGCTACACCTTC.